These 20 T cell receptor beta chains originate from one sample sequenced in a study of cytomegalovirus exposure and HLA in healthy donors. PCR employed 60 Vbeta and 13 Jbeta primers. Only in-frame clones appear in the TCRdb table, and some are missing; sequencing was by immunoSEQ multiplex PCR. The table has roughly 80,000 clones, 70% to 80% seen once. Sequenced input: PBMCs. The receptors shown here come from a man aged 50-59 years in good health and CMV-seropositive.

This chain joins TRBV29-1 and TRBJ2-5; no clear D gene. CDR1 SQVTM and CDR2 ANQGSEA come from the germline V gene. The V and J ends lost 4 bases and 1 base respectively, with 7 bases between them. CDR3 size: 12 residues. The CDR3 sequence is CSVAMSQETQYF. CDR3 DNA: TGCAGCGTTGCAATGAGCCAAGAGACCCAGTACTTC.

The chain couples TRBV7-3 to TRBJ2-3; TRBD2 aligns across 7 bases. Germline CDR1 reads SGHTA; CDR2 reads FQGTGA. The CDR3 contains 14 residues. J was trimmed by 3 bases and V by 5 bases; bases with no gene match: 5. The CDR3 DNA reads as TGTGCCAGCAGCCCTAGCGGAGGGACAGATACGCAGTATTTT. It encodes CASSPSGGTDTQYF.

This clone was observed a few times. This chain links TRBV19 with TRBJ2-2; D ambiguous. This CDR3 comprises 18 residues. Trimming cost V 3 bases and J 1 base, with 18 bases left between them. CDR1 and CDR2 from the germline V gene are LNHDA and SQIVND (reference sequence). The CDR3 coding sequence is TGTGCCAGTAGTATGGCAGCCCCCGGTCGAGGGAACACCGGGGAGCTGTTTTTT. As protein: CASSMAAPGRGNTGELFF.

This chain connects TRBV11-1 to TRBJ2-1, with D uncertain. The length of the CDR3 is 15 residues. Germline loops: CDR1 SGHAT, CDR2 FQDESV (reference sequence). Trimming removed 3 bases from V and 0 bases from J, with 9 bases in between. CDR3 nucleotide sequence: TGTGCCAGCAGCTTTGAATCCGGCTCCTACAATGAGCAGTTCTTC. Translating gives CASSFESGSYNEQFF.

The rearrangement joins TRBV19 to TRBJ2-7; 14 nucleotides match TRBD2. The V segment lost 10 bases and the J segment 4 bases; nucleotides outside the gene matches: 6. The germline CDR1 and CDR2 sequences are LNHDA and SQIVND (reference sequence). This CDR3 has 14 amino acids. DNA of the CDR3: TGTGCCACAGGACTAGCGGGAGGCCTTTACGAGCAGTACTTC. Its translation: CATGLAGGLYEQYF.

The V and J genes are TRBV27 and TRBJ2-1; possible D gene TRBD1, 6 bases. Germline loops: CDR1 MNHEY, CDR2 SMNVEV (reference sequence). Trimming took 5 bases from V and 6 from J, leaving 14 bases between them. The CDR3 is made up of 14 amino acids. The chain's CDR3 is CASSLRGHINEQFF. CDR3 in DNA: TGTGCCAGCAGTCTTCGGGGACATATCAATGAGCAGTTCTTC.

This clone was detected only a few times. The chain employs TRBV7-2 and TRBJ2-1; D unresolved. There are 16 residues in the CDR3. Trimming stripped 2 bases from V and 0 bases from J, with 11 bases between. Germline V gene data show CDR1 as SGHTA and CDR2 as FQGNSA. The CDR3 sequence is CASSLRPPSSYNEQFF. CDR3 DNA: TGTGCCAGCAGCTTACGACCTCCTAGCTCCTACAATGAGCAGTTCTTC.

In this sample, this clone turned up a few times. The chain couples TRBV7-9 to TRBJ1-1; TRBD1 agrees at 7 bases. J gave up 4 bases and V 0 bases, and 8 bases lay outside the gene matches. Per the germline V gene, CDR1 is SEHNR and CDR2 is FQNEAQ (reference sequence). This CDR3 is built from 16 residues. DNA of the CDR3: TGTGCCAGCAGCTTAGCGACAGGGTTGGGGGCCACTGAAGCTTTCTTT. Its translation: CASSLATGLGATEAFF.

This clone was detected a few times. The chain couples TRBV29-1 to TRBJ1-1, with D perhaps matching TRBD1 (5 bases). In germline, CDR1 is SQVTM, CDR2 ANQGSEA. The germline V and J ends were trimmed by 4 bases and 3 bases, with 6 bases remaining between them. This CDR3 contains 11 residues. The CDR3 here is CSVGTYTEAFF. Here the CDR3 DNA reads TGCAGCGTTGGGACATACACTGAAGCTTTCTTT.

The gene calls are TRBV7-9 and TRBJ2-7; TRBD2 agrees at 8 bases. This CDR3 contains 14 residues. V gave up 6 bases and J gave up 2 bases; unmatched junction bases: 6. CDR1 SEHNR and CDR2 FQNEAQ come from the germline V gene (reference sequence). CDR3: CASSFRSGAYEQYF. CDR3 sequence (DNA): TGTGCCAGCAGTTTTCGTAGCGGGGCCTACGAGCAGTACTTC.

The V call is TRBV5-1, the J call TRBJ1-1; 8 bases fit TRBD1. The V gene end was trimmed by 3 bases and the J gene end by 0 bases; junction bases not matched to a gene: 4. CDR3 length: 15 residues. The germline gives CDR1 SGHRS, CDR2 YFSETQ. The CDR3 spells CASSSVQGVNTEAFF. CDR3 DNA: TGCGCCAGCAGCTCCGTACAGGGGGTGAACACTGAAGCTTTCTTT.

This rearrangement joins TRBV9 to TRBJ2-1, with 7 positions matching TRBD2. Germline assignment: CDR1 SGDLS and CDR2 YYNGEE. V shed 0 bases and J 3 bases; nucleotides not matched to a gene: 9. The CDR3 totals 17 residues. DNA of the CDR3: TGTGCCAGCAGCGTAGAGGTCGGCGGGAGAAACTACAATGAGCAGTTCTTC. Translation: CASSVEVGGRNYNEQFF.

J is TRBJ1-2 and V is TRBV7-8, with TRBD1 as a possible D gene (5 bases). The V gene lost 5 bases and the J gene lost 2 bases, with 15 bases spanning the gap. CDR1 and CDR2 from the germline V gene are SGHVS and FQNEAQ. The CDR3 runs 15 residues. In nucleotides, the CDR3 is TGTGCCAGCAGCGCCGACCAGGGAGGGAACTATGGCTACACCTTC. This gives the protein CASSADQGGNYGYTF.

The rearrangement uses TRBV5-1 and TRBJ2-5; tentative D call: TRBD2 (6 bases). This CDR3 is 15 amino acids long. Germline values: CDR1 SGHRS, CDR2 YFSETQ. V dropped 0 bases and J dropped 5 bases, with 14 bases sitting between them. The CDR3 DNA reads TGCGCCAGCAGCTTGGGGGGGGAGCTTTGGGAGACCCAGTACTTC. Amino acids: CASSLGGELWETQYF.

A word on this clone: One junction end disagrees with the germline gene, perhaps due to a read error. The chain recombines TRBV7-9 with TRBJ2-2, with D perhaps matching TRBD2 (6 bases). The CDR3 consists of 17 residues. Germline loops: CDR1 SEHNR, CDR2 FQNEAQ (reference sequence). The CDR3 DNA is TGTTCCAGCTTCTTCAGTCTAGCGAACGCCGGGGGCGGGGAGCTGTTTTTT. Residues: CSSFFSLANAGGGELFF.

The J gene is TRBJ2-1, the V gene TRBV18; TRBD2 matches 9 bases. The CDR3 runs to 15 residues. Looked up from germline, CDR1 is KGHSH and CDR2 is LQKENI. The trim removed 3 bases at V and 4 bases at J, leaving 4 bases unmatched. Here the CDR3 DNA reads TGTGCCAGCTCACCTATGACTAGCGGTTACAATGAGCAGTTCTTC. Translated: CASSPMTSGYNEQFF. Complete variable domain (other parts from reference TRBV18 and TRBJ2-1): NAGVMQNPRHLVRRRGQEARLRCSPMKGHSHVYWYRQLPEEGLKFMVYLQKENIIDESGMPKERFSAEFPKEGPSILRIQQVVRGDSAAYFCASSPMTSGYNEQFFGPGTRLTVL.

This chain uses TRBV27 with TRBJ2-3; 7 bases are a match to TRBD2. Germline CDR1 and CDR2: MNHEY and SMNVEV (reference sequence). CDR3 length: 14 residues. The junction had 9 bases not matched to a gene; V was cut back by 8 bases and J by 4 bases. The CDR3 DNA reads TGTGCCAGCGAAGGCCTAGCGGAACCAGATACGCAGTATTTT. Amino acids: CASEGLAEPDTQYF.

This chain connects TRBV9 to TRBJ2-3; the match to TRBD2 covers 11 bases. V trimming: 2 bases; J trimming: 6 bases; junction bases outside the gene matches: 11. The length of the CDR3 is 17 residues. Germline values: CDR1 SGDLS, CDR2 YYNGEE. DNA for the CDR3: TGTGCCAGCAGCGTCCCCCAGACTAGCGGGAATTTGGATACGCAGTATTTT. This encodes CASSVPQTSGNLDTQYF.

The J gene is TRBJ2-7, the V gene TRBV5-1, with 8 bases identical to TRBD2. Per germline, CDR1 SGHRS and CDR2 YFSETQ. This CDR3 has 15 amino acids. The V and J ends lost 4 bases and 5 bases, in that order; junction bases with no gene match: 11. In nucleotides, the CDR3 is TGCGCCAGCAGCCCAATAGCGGGACTGAATAACGAGCAGTACTTC. It is translated as CASSPIAGLNNEQYF.

The chain is built from TRBV6-5 and TRBJ1-5, with D maybe TRBD1 (5 bases). The CDR3 spans 14 residues. The germline gives CDR1 MNHEY, CDR2 SVGAGI. V was shortened by 6 bases and J by 7 bases, with 16 bases between the two germline ends. CDR3 in amino acids: CASSFDSAGQPQHF. CDR3 coding DNA: TGTGCCAGCAGCTTTGACAGCGCAGGGCAGCCCCAGCATTTT.